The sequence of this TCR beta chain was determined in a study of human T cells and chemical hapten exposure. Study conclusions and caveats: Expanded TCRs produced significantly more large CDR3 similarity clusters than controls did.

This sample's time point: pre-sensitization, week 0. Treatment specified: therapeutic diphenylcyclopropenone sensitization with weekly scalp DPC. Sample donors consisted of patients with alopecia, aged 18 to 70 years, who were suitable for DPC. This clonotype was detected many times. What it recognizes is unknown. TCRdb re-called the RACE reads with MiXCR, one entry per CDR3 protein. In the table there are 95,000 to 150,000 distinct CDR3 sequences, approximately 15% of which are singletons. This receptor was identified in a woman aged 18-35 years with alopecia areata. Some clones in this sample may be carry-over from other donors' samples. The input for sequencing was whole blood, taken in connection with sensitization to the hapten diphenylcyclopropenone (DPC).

CDR3 sequence reads: CSAPGRGDYNEQFF. The CDR3 bases are TGCAGTGCGCCTGGGCGGGGGGACTACAATGAGCAGTTCTTC. V usage is TRBV20-1 and J usage is TRBJ2-1; 8 nucleotides line up with TRBD2. This CDR3 contains 14 residues. Trimming cost V 6 bases and J 3 bases; bases outside gene matches: 7. Germline CDR1 and CDR2: DFQATT and SNEGSKA (reference sequence).